This T cell receptor (beta chain) was identified in a study of CD8 T cells in Susac syndrome. Random hexamers were used to reverse transcribe an amount of 0.5 to 1 ug RNA. The immunoSEQ assay covered 54 Vbeta and 13 Jbeta segments for CDR3. TCRdb reprocessed the immunoSEQ multiplex PCR reads with MiXCR, giving one entry per CDR3 protein. The sample includes about 110,000 distinct CDR3 sequences, 90% to 98% of them seen just once. CDR1 is SGHTA, CDR2 FQGTGA, per germline. The CDR3 has 13 amino acids. Trimming removed 2 bases at V and 3 bases at J, with 7 bases between. The source of this sequence is a human donor in good health. J is TRBJ2-5 and V is TRBV7-3; D possibly corresponds to TRBD1 (5 bases). The sequencing input was CD4+ T cells from PBMCs. This chain's CDR3 is CASSLRREETQYF. DNA for the CDR3: TGTGCCAGCAGCTTACGCAGGGAAGAGACCCAGTACTTC.